This is a list of T cell receptor beta chains from one sample in a study of T-cell reconstitution after alpha-beta-depleted transplantation in children. TCRdb reanalysed the PCR reads using MiXCR and keeps one entry per CDR3 protein. Of nearly 400,000 distinct CDR3 sequences listed, around 21% are singletons. The material sequenced was PBMCs from the stem cell graft donor, taken from the stem cell graft. The receptors were sampled from a human donor who donated a stem cell graft to a child with acute myeloid leukemia. Both conserved end residues are part of each CDR3. The order of the fields is J gene, V gene, D gene, clone size, CDR3 protein, CDR3 DNA. A D gene is named only where the DNA matches it firmly. The size field is filled for only some rows; it gives once, few, many or a size class.

>TRBJ2-1|TRBV5-1|TRBD1|once
CASSLEGRRTGGSEGQFF
TGCGCCAGCAGCTTGGAGGGGCGGAGGACAGGGGGCTCTGAAGGGCAGTTCTTC
>TRBJ2-7|TRBV29-1|.|many
CSVEKGVGSEQYF
TGCAGCGTTGAAAAGGGAGTAGGGAGCGAGCAGTACTTC
>TRBJ1-4|TRBV12-3/TRBV12-4|.|few
CASSPPGGTNEKLFF
TGTGCCAGCAGTCCCCCGGGGGGAACCAATGAAAAACTGTTTTTT
>TRBJ2-1|TRBV7-9|TRBD2|few
CASSIQLAGPGNEQFF
TGTGCCAGCAGCATACAACTAGCGGGCCCAGGGAATGAGCAGTTCTTC
>TRBJ2-3|TRBV14|.|many
CASSHLPGLGTDTQYF
TGTGCCAGCAGCCATCTGCCGGGATTGGGGACAGATACGCAGTATTTT
>TRBJ2-3|TRBV11-2|.|.
CASRIGGSDTQYF
TGTGCCAGCAGGATAGGCGGATCAGATACGCAGTATTTT
>TRBJ2-1|TRBV7-2|.|few
CASSLSGTTSYNEQFF
TGTGCCAGCAGCTTATCCGGGACAACCTCCTACAATGAGCAGTTCTTC
>TRBJ2-2|TRBV25-1|TRBD1|few
CASTLGQGQSGELFF
TGTGCCAGCACCCTCGGACAGGGCCAGAGCGGGGAGCTGTTTTTT
>TRBJ2-7|TRBV5-1|TRBD1|.
CASSLDIRTGGYEQYF
TGCGCCAGCAGCTTGGACATACGGACAGGGGGATACGAGCAGTACTTC
>TRBJ2-3|TRBV4-3|TRBD2|few
CASSQDVSGRLGDTQYF
TGCGCCAGCAGCCAAGATGTAAGCGGGAGGCTTGGTGATACGCAGTATTTT
>TRBJ2-1|TRBV12-5|.|few
CASAWDYEQFF
TGTGCTAGTGCCTGGGATTATGAGCAGTTCTTC
>TRBJ2-1|TRBV27|TRBD2|.
CASSTSGLWLAGDREQFF
TGTGCCAGCAGCACCTCAGGGTTGTGGCTAGCGGGGGACCGGGAGCAGTTCTTC
>TRBJ2-1|TRBV7-8|TRBD2|.
CASSLLAAEQFF
TGTGCCAGCAGCTTACTAGCGGCTGAGCAGTTCTTC
>TRBJ2-7|TRBV7-2|.|few
CASSYGTLSSYEQYF
TGTGCCAGCAGCTATGGGACCTTGAGCTCCTACGAGCAGTACTTC
>TRBJ2-7|TRBV20-1|.|many
CSYGDYEQYF
TGCAGTTACGGGGATTACGAGCAGTACTTC
>TRBJ2-1|TRBV12-3/TRBV12-4|TRBD2|many
CASRGLAGGLGQFF
TGTGCCAGCAGGGGACTAGCGGGAGGTCTGGGGCAGTTCTTC
>TRBJ2-5|TRBV12-3/TRBV12-4|.|many
CASTGREETQYF
TGTGCCAGCACGGGAAGGGAGGAGACCCAGTACTTC
>TRBJ1-1|TRBV25-1|.|.
CASRIAGDTEAFF
TGTGCCAGCAGAATTGCGGGGGACACTGAAGCTTTCTTT
>TRBJ1-5|TRBV12-3/TRBV12-4|.|.
CASSLDYSNQPQHF
TGTGCCAGCAGTTTGGACTATAGCAATCAGCCCCAGCATTTT
>TRBJ1-1|TRBV12-3/TRBV12-4|TRBD1|few
CASGIRGDTEAFF
TGTGCCAGCGGGATCAGGGGGGACACTGAAGCTTTCTTT
>TRBJ2-3|TRBV4-3|TRBD1|.
CASSSGGWDTQYF
TGCGCCAGCTCATCAGGGGGTTGGGATACGCAGTATTTT
>TRBJ2-1|TRBV20-1|TRBD2|.
CSARNPVAGGPNDEQFF
TGCAGTGCTAGAAACCCAGTAGCGGGAGGGCCGAACGATGAGCAGTTCTTC
>TRBJ2-7|TRBV28|.|.
CASSLPVQGGYEQYF
TGTGCCAGCAGTTTACCCGTACAAGGGGGATACGAGCAGTACTTC
>TRBJ2-3|TRBV7-9|.|once
CASSSWDTQYF
TGTGCCAGCAGCTCATGGGATACGCAGTATTTT
>TRBJ2-7|TRBV21-1|.|many
CASSKKSTSGTYEQYF
TGTGCCAGCAGCAAAAAATCGACTAGCGGGACCTACGAGCAGTACTTC
>TRBJ2-2|TRBV28|.|.
CASSLTASTGELFF
TGTGCCAGCAGTTTAACCGCGTCCACCGGGGAGCTGTTTTTT
>TRBJ2-5|TRBV15|.|many
CATSRRKETQYF
TGTGCCACCAGCAGAAGGAAAGAGACCCAGTACTTC
>TRBJ2-5|TRBV7-9|.|.
CASSLGSGETETQYF
TGTGCCAGCAGCTTAGGGTCGGGGGAGACGGAGACCCAGTACTTC
>TRBJ2-7|TRBV12-3/TRBV12-4|TRBD2|many
CASSLAGGWYEQYF
TGTGCCAGCAGTCTAGCGGGAGGGTGGTACGAGCAGTACTTC
>TRBJ2-3|TRBV12-3/TRBV12-4|.|many
CASSLRFSTDTQYF
TGTGCCAGCAGTTTACGGTTCTCCACAGATACGCAGTATTTT
>TRBJ2-1|TRBV24-1|.|many
CATSDRAGYYNEQFF
TGTGCCACCAGTGATAGGGCGGGATACTACAATGAGCAGTTCTTC
>TRBJ1-2|TRBV12-3/TRBV12-4|.|few
CASSLVISGATGGYTF
TGTGCCAGCAGTTTAGTCATCTCGGGGGCAACGGGTGGCTACACCTTC
>TRBJ1-1|TRBV10-3|TRBD1|many
CAIIPGQGAEAFF
TGTGCCATCATCCCGGGACAGGGCGCTGAAGCTTTCTTT
>TRBJ2-7|TRBV12-3/TRBV12-4|.|many
CASRPFDRPYEQYF
TGTGCCAGCAGACCCTTTGACAGGCCCTACGAGCAGTACTTC
>TRBJ2-1|TRBV20-1|.|many
CSARVQNNEQFF
TGCAGTGCTAGGGTACAGAACAATGAGCAGTTCTTC
>TRBJ2-5|TRBV20-1|.|many
CSAREARGGETQYF
TGCAGTGCTAGAGAGGCAAGGGGTGGAGAGACCCAGTACTTC
>TRBJ2-7|TRBV4-1|TRBD2|once
CASSLQTSGLRMSYEQYF
TGCGCCAGCAGCCTTCAGACTAGCGGGTTACGGATGTCCTACGAGCAGTACTTC
>TRBJ1-1|TRBV29-1|.|few
CSVPRNTEAFF
TGCAGCGTTCCGAGGAACACTGAAGCTTTCTTT
>TRBJ2-7|TRBV29-1|TRBD1|few
CSIWDRSYEQYF
TGCAGCATATGGGACAGGTCCTACGAGCAGTACTTC
>TRBJ1-6|TRBV20-1|.|few
CSARVEGPNSPLHF
TGCAGTGCTAGAGTGGAGGGACCTAATTCACCCCTCCACTTT
>TRBJ2-3|TRBV5-1|.|.
CASTARLADTQYF
TGCGCCAGCACCGCACGGTTGGCAGATACGCAGTATTTT
>TRBJ2-7|TRBV29-1|.|many
CSVVQALGEQYF
TGCAGCGTTGTGCAGGCCTTGGGGGAGCAGTACTTC
>TRBJ2-2|TRBV6-2/TRBV6-3|.|few
CASSYSIPRDGGTGELFF
TGTGCCAGCAGTTACTCAATTCCCCGGGACGGCGGCACCGGGGAGCTGTTTTTT
>TRBJ2-1|TRBV4-3|.|.
CASSHGLGRFSSYNEQFF
TGCGCCAGCAGCCATGGCTTGGGGCGGTTCAGCTCCTACAATGAGCAGTTCTTC
>TRBJ2-3|TRBV7-2|.|few
CASSTRTDTQYF
TGTGCCAGCAGCACCCGCACAGATACGCAGTATTTT
>TRBJ2-7|TRBV12-3/TRBV12-4|TRBD2|few
CASSLNSGGYEQYF
TGTGCCAGCAGTTTAAACAGCGGGGGATACGAGCAGTACTTC
>TRBJ2-1|TRBV5-1|TRBD2|.
CASSLGPLAVLYNEQFF
TGCGCCAGCAGCTTGGGGCCACTAGCGGTCTTATACAATGAGCAGTTCTTC
>TRBJ2-5|TRBV9|TRBD2|many
CASSVGGKRQETQYF
TGTGCCAGCAGCGTCGGGGGGAAACGGCAAGAGACCCAGTACTTC
>TRBJ1-4|TRBV10-2|.|.
CASSELRAGRGAINEKLFF
TGCGCCAGCAGTGAGCTGCGAGCTGGGCGGGGGGCCATTAATGAAAAACTGTTTTTT